The 26 T cell receptor beta chains presented below share a single source sample, sequenced in a study of response to subunit inactivated influenza vaccine. TCRdb passed the RT-PCR reads through MiXCR, listing each CDR3 protein once. The sample lists hundreds of thousands of distinct CDR3 sequences, roughly a fifth seen once, with roughly 10% in the top ten. This specimen was PBMCs from blood, taken approximately 20 months after vaccination. These receptor sequences come from a man between 45 and 75 years old who received an inactivated influenza vaccine.

This clonotype occurred many times. The chain combines TRBV6-2 or TRBV6-3 with TRBJ2-5; TRBD1 agrees at 8 bases. The CDR3 has 14 amino acids. Germline V gives CDR1 MNHEY, CDR2 SVGEGT. The J segment lost 2 bases and the V segment lost 4 bases, leaving 3 bases of the junction unmatched. The CDR3 loop reads CASSLDRVQETQYF. CDR3 bases: TGTGCCAGCAGTTTGGACAGGGTTCAAGAGACCCAGTACTTC.

This clonotype was counted only a few times. CDR3 amino acids: CSASPFSGSLYGYTF. CDR3 sequence (DNA): TGCAGTGCTAGCCCCTTTTCGGGCAGCCTCTATGGCTACACCTTC. The chain joins TRBV20-1 to TRBJ1-2; D is uncertain. Germline CDR1 reads DFQATT; CDR2 reads SNEGSKA (reference sequence). The CDR3 runs 15 residues. Trimming removed 3 bases at V and 4 bases at J, with 18 bases between.

This clonotype has a handful of counts. The chain links TRBV20-1 to TRBJ1-1, with a weak D call TRBD1 (5 bases). CDR1 and CDR2 from the germline V gene are DFQATT and SNEGSKA (reference sequence). This CDR3 is 13 amino acids long. V shed 8 bases and J shed 4 bases, with 17 bases lying between them. The CDR3 DNA reads TGCAGTCCGGGGGGAGGGATAAGCACTGAAGCTTTCTTT. Translated: CSPGGGISTEAFF.

V is TRBV7-2 and J is TRBJ2-2, with 7 bases fitting TRBD1. V lost 5 bases to trimming and J lost 5 bases; unmatched junction nucleotides: 14. The CDR3 has 17 amino acids. Germline CDR1 is SGHTA and CDR2 is FQGNSA. The CDR3 DNA is TGTGCCAGCAGCCAGACCGGGACAGTGGCCCCAACCGGGGAGCTGTTTTTT. The encoded protein is CASSQTGTVAPTGELFF.

The chain carries TRBV30 and TRBJ2-2; D uncertain. CDR1 is GTSNPN and CDR2 is SVGIG in the germline V gene (reference sequence). This CDR3 is 15 amino acids long. The ends were cut back, 2 bases at V and 3 bases at J, with 13 bases in the middle. CDR3 coding DNA: TGTGCCTGGAGTACCGAGGACGGATACACCGGGGAGCTGTTTTTT. This gives the protein CAWSTEDGYTGELFF.

This clonotype occurred a few times. CDR3 in amino acids: CASSHGDGQPQHF. The CDR3 nucleotides are TGTGCCAGCAGCCATGGGGACGGTCAGCCCCAGCATTTT. J is TRBJ1-5 and V is TRBV6-2 or TRBV6-3; D perhaps matches TRBD1 (5 bases). Germline CDR1 MNHEY, CDR2 SVGEGT. Trimming shortened V by 6 bases and J by 6 bases, and 12 bases separated the two germline ends. This CDR3 region has 13 residues.

There are a few counts of this clonotype. The V and J genes are TRBV6-2 or TRBV6-3 and TRBJ1-1; no definite D call. Germline V CDR1 and CDR2: MNHEY, SVGEGT. The length of the CDR3 is 13 residues. The V gene lost 2 bases and the J gene lost 2 bases, with 6 bases spanning the gap. The CDR3 spells CASSYRHNTEAFF. The CDR3 DNA sequence: TGTGCCAGCAGTTACCGACACAACACTGAAGCTTTCTTT.

The J gene is TRBJ2-1, the V gene TRBV5-1; 14 bases are shared with TRBD2. The CDR3 spans 20 residues. V lost 0 bases, J lost 0 bases, and 8 bases stayed unmatched. The V gene's germline CDR1 is SGHRS and CDR2 YFSETQ. DNA for the CDR3: TGCGCCAGCAGCTTGGTCCTAGGACTAGCGGGGGGTAGCTCCTACAATGAGCAGTTCTTC. Its protein product is CASSLVLGLAGGSSYNEQFF.

This clonotype was counted between two and nine times. This chain links TRBV20-1 with TRBJ2-1, with a possible D match to TRBD1 (5 bases). Trimming left V 4 bases short and J 10 bases short, with 14 bases between. The germline V gene encodes CDR1 DFQATT and CDR2 SNEGSKA (reference sequence). The CDR3 has 12 residues. This CDR3 reads CSATPGMREQFF. The CDR3 nucleotides read TGCAGTGCTACCCCAGGGATGCGGGAGCAGTTCTTC.

This clonotype was counted ten times or more. The genes are TRBV30 and TRBJ2-2; D perhaps matches TRBD2 (7 bases). Between the trimmed V and J ends, which lost 7 bases and 7 bases, there was a span of 22 bases. Per the germline V gene, CDR1 is GTSNPN and CDR2 is SVGIG (reference sequence). The CDR3 contains 15 residues. The CDR3 coding sequence is TGTGCCTCACTTCCACCGGGCGGGGGCTTCGGGGAGCTGTTTTTT. This sequence encodes CASLPPGGGFGELFF.

This clonotype has a handful of counts. This chain links TRBV20-1 with TRBJ2-5, with 11 nucleotides matching TRBD2. CDR1 is DFQATT, CDR2 SNEGSKA, per germline (reference sequence). J gave up 3 bases and V 5 bases, and 8 bases lay outside the gene matches. The CDR3 spans 15 residues. The CDR3 sequence: CSALGTSGFKETQYF. For the CDR3, the DNA is TGCAGTGCTCTCGGGACTAGCGGATTTAAAGAGACCCAGTACTTC.

This clonotype was observed a single time. The CDR3 loop is CASTPGQGNYNEQFF. Here the CDR3 DNA reads TGTGCCAGCACCCCGGGACAGGGCAACTACAATGAGCAGTTCTTC. The V gene is TRBV2, the J gene TRBJ2-1, with 9 bases aligning to TRBD1. The junction had 7 bases not matched to a gene; V was cut back by 7 bases and J by 3 bases. Germline values: CDR1 SNHLY, CDR2 FYNNEI. There are 15 residues in the CDR3.

The rearrangement links TRBV28 to TRBJ2-2; maybe TRBD2 (5 bases). V was clipped by 6 bases and J by 1 base, with 15 bases between them. The length of the CDR3 is 16 residues. Germline V lookup: CDR1 MDHEN, CDR2 SYDVKM. CDR3 region: CASSLALGRNTGELFF. The CDR3 bases are TGTGCCAGCAGCCTCGCTCTGGGGAGGAACACCGGGGAGCTGTTTTTT.

This clonotype turned up a few times. The junction does not match germline at one end; this may be a read error. This chain joins TRBV11-2 and TRBJ2-1; 11 bases map to TRBD2. The CDR3 runs 15 residues. Germline values: CDR1 SGHAT, CDR2 FQNNGV. The CDR3 sequence is CASRLAGGPYNEQFF. For the CDR3, the DNA is TGTGCCAGCAGGTTAGCGGGAGGGCCCTACAATGAGCAGTTCTTC.

This chain uses TRBV24-1 with TRBJ2-1, with D perhaps matching TRBD1 (6 bases). The CDR3 consists of 13 residues. Germline CDR1 is KGHDR and CDR2 is SFDVKD. V lost 4 bases, J lost 12 bases, and 15 bases lay in between. CDR3 coding DNA: TGTGCCACCAGTGACCTTATAGGGACAATGCAGTTCTTC. This gives the protein CATSDLIGTMQFF.

This clonotype has more than one count but fewer than ten. The chain recombines TRBV29-1 with TRBJ2-4; no firm D call. This CDR3 has 13 amino acids. Germline V gene sequence: CDR1 SQVTM, CDR2 ANQGSEA. V dropped 1 base and J dropped 6 bases, with 10 bases sitting between them. CDR3 in amino acids: CSVEANLRNIQYF. The CDR3 coding sequence is TGCAGCGTTGAAGCGAATTTAAGAAACATTCAGTACTTC.

The genes are TRBV28 and TRBJ2-7, with 10 positions matching TRBD2. The ends lost 7 bases at V and 5 bases at J; junction bases unmatched: 11. This CDR3 comprises 15 residues. Germline CDR1 MDHEN, CDR2 SYDVKM. The CDR3 coding sequence is TGTGCCAGCATCACCTCAGCGGGGGGGCTGCACGAGCAGTACTTC. The encoded protein is CASITSAGGLHEQYF.

This clonotype occurred many times. The rearrangement uses TRBV5-1 and TRBJ2-4; D ambiguous. The CDR3 has 15 amino acids. V gave up 5 bases and J gave up 7 bases, with 19 bases separating them. Germline values: CDR1 SGHRS, CDR2 YFSETQ. The CDR3 region has the DNA TGCGCCAGCAGAGCGTTAGGGCCCCAAAAGAACATTCAGTACTTC. Residues: CASRALGPQKNIQYF.

The genes are TRBV14 and TRBJ1-5; unclear D gene. The ends were cut back, 7 bases at V and 7 bases at J, with 8 bases in the middle. The CDR3 is 11 amino acids. The germline V gene encodes CDR1 SGHDN and CDR2 FVKESK. The CDR3 region is CASKEGQPQHF. CDR3 nucleotide sequence: TGTGCCAGCAAGGAAGGGCAGCCCCAGCATTTT.

This clonotype appeared many times. The rearrangement links TRBV6-5 to TRBJ2-5; D is undetermined. This CDR3 comprises 13 residues. Germline CDR1 is MNHEY and CDR2 is SVGAGI. Trimming left V 10 bases short and J 3 bases short, with 15 bases between. The CDR3 is CATRYWREETQYF. The CDR3 region has the DNA TGTGCCACACGGTACTGGCGCGAAGAGACCCAGTACTTC.

This clonotype was counted many times. In DNA, the CDR3 is TGTGCCAGCAGCTTGGAAGGGGACGGCTATGGCTACACCTTC. It codes for CASSLEGDGYGYTF. The chain carries TRBV5-4 and TRBJ1-2; D is possibly TRBD1 (5 bases). With 0 bases removed from V and 4 bases from J, the gap between germline ends came to 10 bases. From germline, CDR1 is SGHNT and CDR2 YYREEE (reference sequence). The CDR3 extends over 14 amino acids.

The chain joins TRBV6-5 to TRBJ2-7; 8 bases agree with TRBD2. CDR1 and CDR2 from the germline V gene are MNHEY and SVGAGI. This CDR3 has 16 amino acids. Trimming removed 2 bases from V and 5 bases from J; junction bases left unmatched: 11. The CDR3 DNA follows: TGTGCCAGCAGTTACGCACTAGCGGCCCCCGGCGACGAGCAGTACTTC. Protein: CASSYALAAPGDEQYF.

This clonotype was detected a few times. V and J are TRBV6-1 and TRBJ2-3, with a weak D call TRBD1 (5 bases). Germline V gene sequence: CDR1 MNHNS, CDR2 SASEGT. V was pared by 7 bases and J by 0 bases, with 14 bases between. The CDR3 covers 15 residues. The CDR3: CASIRTPSSTDTQYF. The CDR3, as DNA: TGTGCCAGCATTCGGACACCTTCTAGCACAGATACGCAGTATTTT.

The V and J genes are TRBV18 and TRBJ1-3, with 10 bases matching TRBD1. The length of the CDR3 is 17 residues. The V gene end was trimmed by 5 bases and the J gene end by 0 bases; junction bases not matched to a gene: 7. Germline CDR1 is KGHSH and CDR2 is LQKENI. CDR3 amino acids: CASSSGQGIFSGNTIYF. DNA for the CDR3: TGTGCCAGCTCATCGGGACAGGGGATATTCTCTGGAAACACCATATATTTT.

This clonotype was recorded a few times. The chain uses TRBV15 and TRBJ2-1; weak D call: TRBD2 (5 bases). The V gene's germline CDR1 is LNHNV and CDR2 YYDKDF (reference sequence). The CDR3 length is 12 residues. The V end was cut by 1 base, the J end by 7 bases, with 5 bases between. CDR3 DNA: TGTGCCACCAGCAGAGCGGGGAATGAGCAGTTCTTC. Its protein is CATSRAGNEQFF.

CDR3 region: CSARRDTLLLYQETQYF. CDR3 coding DNA: TGCAGTGCTAGACGGGACACCCTACTCTTGTACCAAGAGACCCAGTACTTC. This rearrangement joins TRBV20-1 to TRBJ2-5; D possibly corresponds to TRBD1 (6 bases). Germline-derived CDR1 and CDR2 are DFQATT and SNEGSKA (reference sequence). The CDR3 sequence is 17 residues long. V was trimmed by 2 bases and J by 0 bases, leaving 19 bases between them.